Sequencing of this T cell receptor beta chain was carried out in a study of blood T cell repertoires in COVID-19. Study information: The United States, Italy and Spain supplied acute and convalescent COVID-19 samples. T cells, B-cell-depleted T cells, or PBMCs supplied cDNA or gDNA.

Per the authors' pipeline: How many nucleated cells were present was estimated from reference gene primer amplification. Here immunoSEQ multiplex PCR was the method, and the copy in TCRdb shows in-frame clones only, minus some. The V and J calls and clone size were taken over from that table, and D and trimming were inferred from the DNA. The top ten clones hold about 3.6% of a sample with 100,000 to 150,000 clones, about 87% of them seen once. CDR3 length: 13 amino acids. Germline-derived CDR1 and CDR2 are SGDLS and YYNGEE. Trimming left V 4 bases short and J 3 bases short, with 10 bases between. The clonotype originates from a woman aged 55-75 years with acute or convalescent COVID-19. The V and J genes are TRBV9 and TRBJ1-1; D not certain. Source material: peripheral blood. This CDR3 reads CASSSFGDTEAFF. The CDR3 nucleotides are TGTGCCAGCAGCTCCTTCGGGGACACTGAAGCTTTCTTT.